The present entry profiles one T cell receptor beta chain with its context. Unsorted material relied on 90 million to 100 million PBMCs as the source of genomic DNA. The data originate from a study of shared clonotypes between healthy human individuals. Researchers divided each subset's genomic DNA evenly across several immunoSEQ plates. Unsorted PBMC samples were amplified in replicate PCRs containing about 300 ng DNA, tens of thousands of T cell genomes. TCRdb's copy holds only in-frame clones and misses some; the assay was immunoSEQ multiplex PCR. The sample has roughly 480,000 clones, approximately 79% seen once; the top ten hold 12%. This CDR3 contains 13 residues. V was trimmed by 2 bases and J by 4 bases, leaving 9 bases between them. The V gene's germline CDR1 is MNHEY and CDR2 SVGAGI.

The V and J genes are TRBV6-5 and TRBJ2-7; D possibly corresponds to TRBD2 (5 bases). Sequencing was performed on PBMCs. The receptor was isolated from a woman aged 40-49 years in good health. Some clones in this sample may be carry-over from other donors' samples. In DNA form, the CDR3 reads TGTGCCAGCAGTTACGGACTCTTTTACGAGCAGTACTTC. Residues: CASSYGLFYEQYF.